This TCR beta chain was sequenced during a study of T-cell reconstitution after alpha-beta-depleted transplantation in children. TCRbeta library construction was performed incorporating unique molecular identifiers. TCRdb used MiXCR to reprocess the PCR reads, holding one entry per CDR3 protein. Of a few hundred thousand distinct CDR3 sequences in the sample, roughly 22% were seen once. At least ten counts were recorded for this clonotype. Germline lookup yields CDR1 SQVTM and CDR2 ANQGSEA. V was clipped by 0 bases and J by 6 bases, with 18 bases between them. This CDR3 region has 15 residues. The starting material was PBMCs from the stem cell graft donor, obtained from the stem cell graft. This rearrangement joins TRBV29-1 to TRBJ2-7, with D possibly being TRBD1 (6 bases). The sequence was obtained from a human donor who donated a stem cell graft to a child with acute myeloid leukemia. The CDR3 bases are TGCAGCGTTGAAGATGGGAGTAGGGGGTTGGGCGAGCAGTACTTC. This gives the protein CSVEDGSRGLGEQYF.